This TCR beta chain was sequenced for a study of graft-versus-host responses after intestinal transplantation. Study details: Transplants were multivisceral, liver-intestinal, or isolated intestinal. Tacrolimus and steroids were given for roughly 3 years to all recipients after anti-thymocyte globulin induction. Findings and limits, study-wide: Those patients showing graft-donor T cell macrochimerism displayed high graft-versus-host to host-versus-graft clonal ratios in allografts. GvH clones surfaced in recipient marrow, some emerging earlier in ileum or blood.

This clone was counted once. The antigen remains unidentified. Data came from immunoSEQ multiplex PCR; TCRdb stores just in-frame clones and leaves some out. The sample includes tens of thousands of clones, more than 85% seen only once; the top ten take approximately 4%. The CDR3 extends over 14 amino acids. Trimming removed 6 bases at V and 0 bases at J, with 12 bases between. Germline values: CDR1 SNHLY, CDR2 FYNNEI. The sample was PBMCs, taken 524 days after transplant. This chain links TRBV2 with TRBJ2-7; D not certain. The origin of this receptor is a human patient who received an intestinal transplant, so some T cells may come from the graft donor. The CDR3, as DNA: TGTGCCAGCAGAAGCGACATTTACTCCTACGAGCAGTACTTC. Encoded protein: CASRSDIYSYEQYF.